The 25 T cell receptor beta chains listed next were all sequenced from one sample in a study of breast tumors, draining lymph nodes, adjacent tissues (dated by TCRdb to 2015 to 2016). Library preparation used multiplex PCR. TCRdb lists the instrument as Illumina HiSeq 2000. TCRdb took the public reads, trimmed them with fastp at Q25, ran MiXCR for clone calling and kept in-frame beta chains. Rows with a matching CDR3 protein are joined into one entry that keeps the most common DNA and genes. Counted in this sample were about 89,000 distinct CDR3 sequences; around 28% of them appeared once. 8% to 9% of the sample is in the top ten clones. Lymph node samples came from the axillary draining lymph nodes of breast cancer patients. The sample comprised axillary lymph node tissue. These receptors all come from a female donor with breast cancer. Some clones in this sample may be carry-over from other donors' samples.

In its sample, this clonotype was seen many times. This chain uses TRBV19 with TRBJ1-3; TRBD1 might be the D (5 bases). V was shortened by 6 bases and J by 0 bases, with 12 bases between the two germline ends. CDR1 is LNHDA, CDR2 SQIVND, per germline (reference sequence). The CDR3 sequence is 15 residues long. CDR3 in DNA: TGTGCCAGTAGAGTAGACAGAAACTCTGGAAACACCATATATTTT. This gives the protein CASRVDRNSGNTIYF.

This clonotype has ten or more counts. This rearrangement joins TRBV7-9 to TRBJ1-1; 8 bases are a match to TRBD1. Per germline, CDR1 SEHNR and CDR2 FQNEAQ (reference sequence). V shed 5 bases and J 9 bases; nucleotides not matched to a gene: 14. The CDR3 length is 15 residues. The CDR3 DNA follows: TGTGCCAGCAGCCCAGTCCGGGACAGGTCGGCAAAAGCTTTCTTT. Its translation: CASSPVRDRSAKAFF. Based on the CDR3 plus reference TRBV7-9 and TRBJ1-1, the full variable domain is DTGVSQNPRHKITKRGQNVTFRCDPISEHNRLYWYRQTLGQGPEFLTYFQNEAQLEKSRLLSDRFSAERPKGSFSTLEIQRTEQGDSAMYLCASSPVRDRSAKAFFGQGTRLTVV.

In regard to this clonotype: This sequence may be a read error, since a much larger clone differs from it by one base. The rearrangement uses TRBV6-1 and TRBJ2-1, with 8 bases matching TRBD1. V shed 3 bases and J 3 bases; nucleotides not matched to a gene: 4. The CDR3 runs to 15 residues. Germline assignment: CDR1 MNHNS and CDR2 SASEGT. In DNA, the CDR3 is TGTGCCAGCAGTGAGGGACAGGAGGGCTACAATGAGCAGTTCTTC. Translated, it gives CASSEGQEGYNEQFF.

A note on this clonotype: Compared with germline, one end of the junction differs, possibly owing to a read error. This chain uses TRBV7-6 with TRBJ1-4; D remains unclear. Germline V gives CDR1 SGHVS, CDR2 FNYEAQ. The CDR3 sequence is 15 residues long. CDR3 nucleotide sequence: TGTGCCAGCAGCTTAAATGTGGCAACTCATGAAAAACTGTTCTTT. This codes for CASSLNVATHEKLFF.

Ten or more counts support this clonotype. J is TRBJ2-5 and V is TRBV11-3, with TRBD2 identical over 7 bases. After removal of 3 bases from V and 5 bases from J, the junction contained 6 bases not matched to a gene. CDR3 length: 14 residues. Germline CDR1 reads SGHNT; CDR2 reads YENEEA. The CDR3 protein is CASSLGPGGETQYF. The CDR3 DNA follows: TGTGCCAGCAGCTTGGGCCCCGGGGGGGAGACCCAGTACTTC.

In regard to this clonotype: One end of the junction fails to match germline, which may point to a read error. The gene calls are TRBV19 and TRBJ1-2; D gene unclear. The germline V gene has CDR1 LNHDA and CDR2 SQIVND (reference sequence). The CDR3 consists of 12 residues. The CDR3 DNA reads as TGTGCCAGTAGTATAGGGAGGGTCGGCTGCGCCTTC. Its translation is CASSIGRVGCAF.

This clonotype was counted at least ten times. V is TRBV2 and J is TRBJ2-3; D is unresolved. Trimming removed 5 bases at V and 3 bases at J, with 9 bases between. Per the germline V gene, CDR1 is SNHLY and CDR2 is FYNNEI. The CDR3 totals 13 residues. The CDR3 is CASSLMATDTQYF. For the CDR3, the DNA is TGTGCCAGCAGTTTGATGGCAACAGATACGCAGTATTTT.

The CDR3 here is CASSHPGTGSREQYF. For the CDR3, the DNA is TGTGCCAGCAGCCATCCCGGGACAGGGTCTAGAGAGCAGTACTTC. This chain links TRBV14 with TRBJ2-7, with 9 bases identical to TRBD1. The CDR3 has 15 residues. Germline lookup yields CDR1 SGHDN and CDR2 FVKESK. V was clipped by 3 bases and J by 7 bases; unmatched bases: 10.

The chain combines TRBV12-5 with TRBJ2-5; D is perhaps TRBD2 (5 bases). Trimming took off 9 bases at V and 4 bases at J, with 15 bases between the two ends. The germline CDR1 and CDR2 sequences are LGHNT and FRNRAP. The CDR3 has 13 residues. DNA of the CDR3: TGTGCTAGCGGCCAAGGACGGGGAGAGACCCAGTACTTC. Amino acid sequence: CASGQGRGETQYF.

This clonotype was picked up many times. The chain couples TRBV6-6 to TRBJ2-1; possibly TRBD1 or TRBD2 for D (7 bases each). The CDR3 is 15 amino acids. The V and J ends lost 6 bases and 10 bases respectively, with 22 bases between them. Germline V lookup: CDR1 MNHNY, CDR2 SVGAGI (reference sequence). The CDR3 loop is CASSHEGAGVGEQFF. Here the CDR3 DNA reads TGTGCCAGCAGCCACGAGGGGGCGGGGGTTGGCGAGCAGTTCTTC.

Comment on this clonotype: A much larger clone lies one base from this, so it may be a read error. The chain joins TRBV6-2 or TRBV6-3 to TRBJ2-7; 8 bases map to TRBD2. CDR1 is MNHEY and CDR2 is SVGEGT in the germline V gene. V shed 4 bases, J shed 2 bases, and the junction held 13 bases outside the gene matches. The CDR3 is 17 amino acids. The CDR3 DNA is TGTGCCAGCAGTTCCCCATCCTTCGGGAGGGCCCCCTACGAGCAGTACTTC. It codes for CASSSPSFGRAPYEQYF.

This clonotype has only a few counts. A much larger clone sits a single nucleotide away, making a read error possible. The chain is built from TRBV5-5 and TRBJ2-7; TRBD1 might be the D (5 bases). Germline CDR1 SGHKS, CDR2 YYEKEE (reference sequence). V was cut by 0 bases and J by 2 bases, with 6 bases left in between. The CDR3 runs 13 residues. The CDR3 loop reads CASSLEGAYEQYF. In DNA form, the CDR3 reads TGTGCCAGCAGCTTGGAAGGGGCCTACGAGCAGTACTTC. Combining the CDR3 with reference TRBV5-5 and TRBJ2-7 gives the whole variable domain DAGVTQSPTHLIKTRGQQVTLRCSPISGHKSVSWYQQVLGQGPQFIFQYYEKEERGRGNFPDRFSARQFPNYSSELNVNALLLGDSALYLCASSLEGAYEQYFGPGTRLTVT.

This clonotype showed up many times. This chain uses TRBV7-9 with TRBJ2-5; TRBD1 aligns across 7 bases. Germline CDR1 SEHNR, CDR2 FQNEAQ (reference sequence). J gave up 0 bases and V 5 bases, and 3 bases lay outside the gene matches. The CDR3 consists of 14 residues. CDR3 region: CASSQDRYQETQYF. In DNA form, the CDR3 reads TGTGCCAGCAGCCAGGACAGGTACCAAGAGACCCAGTACTTC.

This chain joins TRBV13 and TRBJ2-1, with TRBD1 matching 11 bases. CDR1 is PRHDT and CDR2 is FYEKMQ in the germline V gene (reference sequence). The CDR3 is 15 residues long. Unmatched junction bases numbered 8, after V lost 5 bases and J lost 8 bases. The CDR3 reads CASSRTGGGSYEQFF. The CDR3, as DNA: TGTGCCAGCAGCCGGACAGGGGGCGGGAGCTATGAGCAGTTCTTC.

The chain has TRBV20-1 and TRBJ2-7; 10 nucleotides line up with TRBD2. This CDR3 has 17 residues. From germline, CDR1 is DFQATT and CDR2 SNEGSKA (reference sequence). V lost 1 base, J lost 0 bases, and 9 bases stayed unmatched. The CDR3 DNA reads as TGCAGTGCTAGAGGAAGGGGGGCTAGCGGGAGCTCCTACGAGCAGTACTTC. The encoded protein is CSARGRGASGSSYEQYF.

This clonotype came up many times. The chain employs TRBV19 and TRBJ2-5; TRBD1 matches 9 bases. The CDR3 length is 13 residues. The germline V gene has CDR1 LNHDA and CDR2 SQIVND (reference sequence). Unmatched junction bases numbered 6, after V lost 4 bases and J lost 9 bases. CDR3 coding DNA: TGTGCCAGTAGTAGGGACAGGGAGGCGGCCCAGTACTTC. Translating it yields CASSRDREAAQYF.

Of note for this clonotype: A much larger clone is a single base away; this may be a read error. The chain links TRBV6-1 to TRBJ2-7; no definite D call. The CDR3 length is 13 residues. Trimming shortened V by 8 bases and J by 2 bases, and 13 bases separated the two germline ends. Germline-derived CDR1 and CDR2 are MNHNS and SASEGT. DNA for the CDR3: TGTGCCAGCCAGGTGGCGGAACCCTACGAGCAGTACTTC. It is translated as CASQVAEPYEQYF.

This clonotype turned up a few times. This could be a read error, since a much larger clone is one nucleotide away. The chain joins TRBV20-1 to TRBJ2-1; D gene ambiguous. CDR1 is DFQATT and CDR2 is SNEGSKA in the germline V gene (reference sequence). The CDR3 extends over 12 amino acids. CDR3 DNA sequence: TGCAGTGCTAGACCTGGAAGGAATGAGCCGTTCTTC. It yields the protein CSARPGRNEPFF.

Turning to this clonotype: A much larger clone differs from this one at a single base, so this may be a read error. The CDR3 protein is CAWSPGTGRERLFF. The CDR3 nucleotides read TGTGCCTGGAGTCCCGGGACAGGGAGAGAAAGACTGTTTTTT. The V call is TRBV30, the J call TRBJ1-4, with 9 bases lining up with TRBD1. This CDR3 comprises 14 residues. Germline loops: CDR1 GTSNPN, CDR2 SVGIG (reference sequence).

A note on this clonotype: This may be a read error: a much more frequent sequence differs by one nucleotide. The gene calls are TRBV7-2 and TRBJ2-1, with 7 bases identical to TRBD2. Per the germline V gene, CDR1 is SGHTA and CDR2 is FQGNSA. The CDR3 length is 15 residues. The junction had 7 bases not matched to a gene; V was cut back by 8 bases and J by 0 bases. CDR3 nucleotides: TGTGCCAGCTTCAGTCTAGCGGACTCCTACAATGAGCAGTTCTTC. This sequence encodes CASFSLADSYNEQFF. Filled out from reference TRBV7-2 and TRBJ2-1, the complete variable domain reads GAGVSQSPSNKVTEKGKDVELRCDPISGHTALYWYRQSLGQGLEFLIYFQGNSAPDKSGLPSDRFSAERTGGSVSTLTIQRTQQEDSAVYLCASFSLADSYNEQFFGPGTRLTVL.

About this clonotype: The DNA is omitted, as the CDR3 cannot be located on it reliably, and the CDR3 follows TCRdb's listing. The chain has TRBV20-1 and TRBJ1-5; no DNA check was done on the table's D call, TRBD1. Including both end residues, the CDR3 is 21 amino acids long. Germline V lookup: CDR1 DFQATT, CDR2 SNEGSKA (reference sequence). CDR3 loop: CSAPVSDRGLRAVLRAGHQHF.

Comment on this clonotype: A much larger clonotype is one base distant, so this may be a read error. The rearrangement links TRBV29-1 to TRBJ2-1; D is unresolved. The CDR3 sequence is 11 residues long. Germline V gives CDR1 SQVTM, CDR2 ANQGSEA. The DNA of the CDR3 is TGCAACGTTGTTAGTATCGATGAGCAGTTCTTC. Protein sequence: CNVVSIDEQFF.

Comments on this clonotype: The DNA is omitted, as the CDR3 cannot be located on it reliably, and the CDR3 follows TCRdb's listing. This chain uses TRBV2 with TRBJ2-2; the tabulated D call, TRBD1, remains unverified against the DNA. The CDR3 comprises 24 residues, both ends counted. In germline, CDR1 is SNHLY, CDR2 FYNNEI. CDR3 sequence: CVSSEFKDRGLQQYFGPGTRELFF.

Concerning this clonotype: This may be a read error: a much more frequent sequence differs by one nucleotide. This sequence joins TRBV9 and TRBJ1-1; possible D gene TRBD1, 6 bases. From germline, CDR1 is SGDLS and CDR2 YYNGEE. This CDR3 has 14 amino acids. V lost 0 bases to trimming and J lost 9 bases, with 15 bases between them. CDR3 loop: CASSVGGREAKAFF. The DNA of the CDR3 is TGTGCCAGCAGCGTAGGGGGGCGCGAGGCTAAAGCTTTCTTT.

This clonotype was detected ten times or more. The chain carries TRBV4-1 and TRBJ2-3; D possibly matches TRBD1 or TRBD2 (5 bases each). Germline V gene lookup returns CDR1 MGHRA and CDR2 YSYEKL. The CDR3 is made up of 15 amino acids. Deletions cut 1 base from V and 2 bases from J, with 10 bases between. The CDR3 loop reads CASSQVRGLTDTQYF. In nucleotides, the CDR3 is TGCGCCAGCAGCCAAGTCCGGGGCCTCACAGATACGCAGTATTTT.